This T cell receptor beta chain originates from a study of vaccination and CD4 T cells after COVID-19. The study sequenced cultured CD4+ T cell DNA using the Oncomine TCR Beta short-read assay. TCRdb re-analysed the PCR reads in MiXCR, keeping a single row per CDR3 protein. There are about 11,000 distinct CDR3 sequences in the sample; about half occur only once, and roughly a tenth lies in the top ten. Noted treatment: roughly 10-day PBMC culture with coronavirus spike peptide pools or control peptides (ViraFEST assay). This CDR3 has 17 residues. The V segment lost 6 bases and the J segment 7 bases; nucleotides outside the gene matches: 13. Germline loops: CDR1 MDHEN, CDR2 SYDVKM. In the case of this clonotype: No antigen is known for it.

The clonotype comes from a human donor who had recovered from COVID-19. The V call is TRBV28, the J call TRBJ2-2; 11 nucleotides agree with TRBD2. Sequences were obtained from CD4+ T cells from blood, cultured in vitro. CDR3: CASSLGGASGRSGELFF. In DNA, the CDR3 is TGTGCCAGCAGCCTAGGGGGGGCTAGCGGGAGGAGCGGGGAGCTGTTTTTT.